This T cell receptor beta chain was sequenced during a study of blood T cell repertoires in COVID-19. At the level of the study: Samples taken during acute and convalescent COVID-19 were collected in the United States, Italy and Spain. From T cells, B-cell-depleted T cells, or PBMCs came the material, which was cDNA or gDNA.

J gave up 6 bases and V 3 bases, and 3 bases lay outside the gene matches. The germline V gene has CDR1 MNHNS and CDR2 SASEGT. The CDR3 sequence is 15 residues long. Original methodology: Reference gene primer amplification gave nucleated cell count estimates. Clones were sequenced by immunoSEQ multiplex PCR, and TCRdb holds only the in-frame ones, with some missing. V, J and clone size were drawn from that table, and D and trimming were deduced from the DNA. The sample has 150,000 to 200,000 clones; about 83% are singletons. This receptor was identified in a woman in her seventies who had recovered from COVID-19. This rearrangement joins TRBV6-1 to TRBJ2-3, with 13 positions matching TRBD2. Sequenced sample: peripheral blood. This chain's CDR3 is CASSDLTSGRDTQYF. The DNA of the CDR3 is TGTGCCAGCAGTGACCTGACTAGCGGGAGGGATACGCAGTATTTT.